Listed below are T cell receptor beta chains from one sample, sequenced in a study of shared clonotypes between healthy human individuals. Libraries were prepared by immunoSEQ multiplex PCR; TCRdb keeps only in-frame clonotypes and omits some of them. Among over 2 million clones listed, around 90% were seen once. Sequenced sample: naive CD4+ T cells from PBMCs. These receptors were obtained from a man aged 18 to 30 in good health. Some clones in this sample may be carry-over from other donors' samples. Each CDR3 is given with its conserved first and last residue. A D gene is named only where the DNA matches it firmly. Where a row states a size, it is once, few, many or the class of an expanded clone; other rows omit it.

d_gene: TRBD2; v_gene: TRBV11-3; j_gene: TRBJ2-2; abundance: -; CDR3aa: CASSSGGLLTGELFF; CDR3nt: TGTGCCAGCAGCTCGGGGGGGCTACTAACCGGGGAGCTGTTTTTT
d_gene: -; v_gene: TRBV7-2; j_gene: TRBJ2-7; abundance: -; CDR3aa: CASSLTGGLYEQYF; CDR3nt: TGTGCCAGCAGCTTAACTGGGGGCCTATACGAGCAGTACTTC
d_gene: -; v_gene: TRBV5-1; j_gene: TRBJ2-5; abundance: -; CDR3aa: CASSVYRGGQETQYF; CDR3nt: TGCGCCAGCAGCGTCTACAGGGGGGGCCAAGAGACCCAGTACTTC
d_gene: -; v_gene: TRBV6-4; j_gene: TRBJ1-5; abundance: -; CDR3aa: CASSDDDRLCCGHSNQPQHF; CDR3nt: TGTGCCAGCAGTGACGACGATCGTTTGTGTTGTGGGCATAGCAATCAGCCCCAGCATTTT
d_gene: -; v_gene: TRBV28; j_gene: TRBJ1-1; abundance: -; CDR3aa: CASGQPIKDTEAFF; CDR3nt: TGTGCCAGCGGGCAGCCAATAAAGGACACTGAAGCTTTCTTT
d_gene: -; v_gene: TRBV9; j_gene: TRBJ2-2; abundance: once; CDR3aa: CASSSQTRGELFF; CDR3nt: TGTGCCAGCAGCTCACAAACCCGCGGGGAGCTGTTTTTT
d_gene: -; v_gene: TRBV7-2; j_gene: TRBJ1-1; abundance: -; CDR3aa: CASSLARGHEAFF; CDR3nt: TGTGCCAGCAGCTTAGCCAGGGGCCATGAGGCTTTCTTT
d_gene: -; v_gene: TRBV5-6; j_gene: TRBJ2-7; abundance: -; CDR3aa: CASSLGGGVDEQYF; CDR3nt: TGTGCCAGCAGCTTAGGAGGTGGTGTTGACGAGCAGTACTTC
d_gene: -; v_gene: TRBV5-1; j_gene: TRBJ2-3; abundance: -; CDR3aa: CASSPATSRDRTSTDTQYF; CDR3nt: TGCGCCAGCAGCCCCGCTACATCCCGAGACAGAACTAGCACAGATACGCAGTATTTT
d_gene: -; v_gene: TRBV4-1; j_gene: TRBJ1-5; abundance: -; CDR3aa: CASSQGGSPRSNQPQHF; CDR3nt: TGCGCCAGCAGCCAAGGTGGCAGCCCCCGTAGCAATCAGCCCCAGCATTTT
d_gene: -; v_gene: TRBV28; j_gene: TRBJ1-1; abundance: once; CDR3aa: CASSLDAGALPEAFF; CDR3nt: TGTGCCAGCAGTTTAGATGCAGGGGCGTTACCTGAAGCTTTCTTT
d_gene: -; v_gene: TRBV28; j_gene: TRBJ1-1; abundance: -; CDR3aa: CASSPSWAGAFF; CDR3nt: TGTGCCAGCAGCCCCTCATGGGCGGGAGCTTTCTTT
d_gene: -; v_gene: TRBV21-1; j_gene: TRBJ1-5; abundance: few; CDR3aa: CASHPTGSNQPQHF; CDR3nt: TGTGCCAGCCACCCTACGGGAAGCAATCAGCCCCAGCATTTT
d_gene: TRBD1; v_gene: TRBV27; j_gene: TRBJ1-3; abundance: -; CDR3aa: CASSSRQGRADGNTIYF; CDR3nt: TGTGCCAGCAGTTCGAGACAGGGTCGAGCGGACGGAAACACCATATATTTT
d_gene: -; v_gene: TRBV19; j_gene: TRBJ2-2; abundance: -; CDR3aa: CASVNDRNTGELFF; CDR3nt: TGTGCCAGCGTCAATGACAGGAACACCGGGGAGCTGTTTTTT
d_gene: -; v_gene: TRBV18; j_gene: TRBJ1-2; abundance: -; CDR3aa: CASSLLDSYGYTF; CDR3nt: TGTGCCAGCTCACTCTTGGACAGCTATGGCTACACCTTC
d_gene: TRBD1; v_gene: TRBV5-4; j_gene: TRBJ2-7; abundance: -; CDR3aa: CASSPGQGITPYEQYF; CDR3nt: TGTGCCAGCAGCCCAGGACAGGGAATAACCCCGTACGAGCAGTACTTC
d_gene: TRBD1; v_gene: TRBV5-1; j_gene: TRBJ1-4; abundance: -; CDR3aa: CASSFGQGVTNEKLFF; CDR3nt: TGCGCCAGCAGCTTTGGACAGGGGGTTACTAATGAAAAACTGTTTTTT